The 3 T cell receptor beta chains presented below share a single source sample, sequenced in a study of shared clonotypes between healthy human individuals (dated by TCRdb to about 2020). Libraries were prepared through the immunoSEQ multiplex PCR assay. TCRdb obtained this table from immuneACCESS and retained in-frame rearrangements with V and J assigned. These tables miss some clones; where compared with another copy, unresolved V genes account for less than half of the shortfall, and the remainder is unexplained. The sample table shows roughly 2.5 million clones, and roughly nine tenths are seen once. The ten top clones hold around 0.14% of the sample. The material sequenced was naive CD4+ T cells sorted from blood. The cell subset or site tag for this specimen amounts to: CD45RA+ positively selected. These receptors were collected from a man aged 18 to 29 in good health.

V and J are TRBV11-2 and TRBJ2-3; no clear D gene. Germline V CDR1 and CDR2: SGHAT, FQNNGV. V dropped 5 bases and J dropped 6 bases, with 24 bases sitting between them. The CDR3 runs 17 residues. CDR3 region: CASSPPSLDIRVDTQYF. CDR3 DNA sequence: TGTGCCAGCAGCCCACCTTCGCTAGATATACGGGTGGATACGCAGTATTTT.

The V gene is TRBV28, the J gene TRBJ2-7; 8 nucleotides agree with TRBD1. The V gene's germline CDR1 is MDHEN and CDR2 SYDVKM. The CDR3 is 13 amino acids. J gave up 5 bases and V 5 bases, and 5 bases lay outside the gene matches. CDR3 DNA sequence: TGTGCCAGCAGTGGACAGGGAAGGCACGAGCAGTACTTC. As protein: CASSGQGRHEQYF.

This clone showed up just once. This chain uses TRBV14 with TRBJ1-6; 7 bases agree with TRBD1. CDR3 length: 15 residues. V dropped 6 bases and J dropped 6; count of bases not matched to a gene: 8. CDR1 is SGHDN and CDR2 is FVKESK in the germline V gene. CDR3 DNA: TGTGCCAGCAGTCCAGAGGGACAGCGTAATTCACCCCTCCACTTT. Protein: CASSPEGQRNSPLHF.